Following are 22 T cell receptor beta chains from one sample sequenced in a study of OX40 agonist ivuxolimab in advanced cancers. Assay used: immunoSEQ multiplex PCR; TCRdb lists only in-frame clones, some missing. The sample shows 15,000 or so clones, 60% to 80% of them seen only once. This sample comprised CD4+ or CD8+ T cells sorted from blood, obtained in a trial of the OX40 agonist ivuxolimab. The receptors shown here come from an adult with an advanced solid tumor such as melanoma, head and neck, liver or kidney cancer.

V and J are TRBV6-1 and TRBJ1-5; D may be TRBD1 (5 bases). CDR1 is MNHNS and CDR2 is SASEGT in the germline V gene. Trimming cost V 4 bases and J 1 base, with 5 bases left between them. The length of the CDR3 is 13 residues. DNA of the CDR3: TGTGCCAGCAGTGCAGGGAGCAATCAGCCCCAGCATTTT. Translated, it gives CASSAGSNQPQHF.

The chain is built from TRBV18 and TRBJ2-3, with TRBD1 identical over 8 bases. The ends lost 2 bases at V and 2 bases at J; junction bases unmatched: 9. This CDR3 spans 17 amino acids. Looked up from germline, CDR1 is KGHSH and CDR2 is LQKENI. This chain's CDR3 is CASSPATRTGNTDTQYF. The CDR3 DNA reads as TGTGCCAGCTCACCAGCCACTAGGACAGGGAACACAGATACGCAGTATTTT.

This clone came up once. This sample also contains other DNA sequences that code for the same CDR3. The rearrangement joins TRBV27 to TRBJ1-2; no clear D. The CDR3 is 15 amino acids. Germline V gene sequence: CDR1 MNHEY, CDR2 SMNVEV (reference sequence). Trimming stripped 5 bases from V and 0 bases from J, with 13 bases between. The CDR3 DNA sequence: TGTGCCAGCAGTCGGGCAAGACCTTCTAACTATGGCTACACCTTC. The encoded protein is CASSRARPSNYGYTF.

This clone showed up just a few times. This CDR3 is CASSFSTSYGYTF. The CDR3, as DNA: TGTGCCAGCAGCTTTAGCACTTCCTATGGCTACACCTTC. The chain recombines TRBV11-2 with TRBJ1-2; unclear D gene. The CDR3 loop spans 13 amino acids. V was clipped by 3 bases and J by 4 bases, with 9 bases between them. From germline, CDR1 is SGHAT and CDR2 FQNNGV.

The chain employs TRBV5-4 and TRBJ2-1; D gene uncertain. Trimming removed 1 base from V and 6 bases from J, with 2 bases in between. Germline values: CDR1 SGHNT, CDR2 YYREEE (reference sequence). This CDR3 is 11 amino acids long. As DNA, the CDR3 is TGTGCCAGCAGCTTGATCAATGAGCAGTTCTTC. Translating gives CASSLINEQFF.

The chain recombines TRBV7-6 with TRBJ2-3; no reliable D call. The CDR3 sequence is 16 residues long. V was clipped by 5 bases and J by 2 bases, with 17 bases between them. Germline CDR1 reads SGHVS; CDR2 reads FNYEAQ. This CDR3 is CASSLPPTSLTDTQYF. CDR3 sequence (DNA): TGTGCCAGCAGCCTACCTCCTACTTCACTCACAGATACGCAGTATTTT.

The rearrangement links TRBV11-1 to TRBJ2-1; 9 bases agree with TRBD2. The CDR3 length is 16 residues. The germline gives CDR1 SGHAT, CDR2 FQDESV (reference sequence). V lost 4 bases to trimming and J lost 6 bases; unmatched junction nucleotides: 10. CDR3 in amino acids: CASSSARGGLPNEQFF. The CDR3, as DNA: TGTGCCAGCAGCTCCGCGCGGGGGGGTCTTCCCAATGAGCAGTTCTTC.

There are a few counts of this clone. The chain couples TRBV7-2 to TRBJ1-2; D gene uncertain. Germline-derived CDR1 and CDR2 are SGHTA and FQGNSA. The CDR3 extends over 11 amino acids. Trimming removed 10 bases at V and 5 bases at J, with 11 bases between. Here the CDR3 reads CAIQSRYGYTF. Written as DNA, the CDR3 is TGTGCCATCCAGTCTCGTTATGGCTACACCTTC.

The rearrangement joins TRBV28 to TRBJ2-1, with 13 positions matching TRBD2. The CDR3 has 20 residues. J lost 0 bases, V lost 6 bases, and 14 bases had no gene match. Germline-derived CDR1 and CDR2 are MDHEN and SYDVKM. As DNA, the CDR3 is TGTGCCAGCAGCCCTAACAATATCGGGACTAGCGGGGCCTCCTACAATGAGCAGTTCTTC. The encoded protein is CASSPNNIGTSGASYNEQFF. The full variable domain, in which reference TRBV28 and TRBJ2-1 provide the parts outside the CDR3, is DVKVTQSSRYLVKRTGEKVFLECVQDMDHENMFWYRQDPGLGLRLIYFSYDVKMKEKGDIPEGYSVSREKKERFSLILESASTNQTSMYLCASSPNNIGTSGASYNEQFFGPGTRLTVL.

The CDR3 DNA sequence: TGTGCCATCGGCTCCTACGAGCAGTACTTC. The encoded protein is CAIGSYEQYF. V gene TRBV6-5 combines with J gene TRBJ2-7, with no clear D. Germline loops: CDR1 MNHEY, CDR2 SVGAGI. CDR3 size: 10 residues. V dropped 10 bases and J dropped 0 bases, with 4 bases sitting between them.

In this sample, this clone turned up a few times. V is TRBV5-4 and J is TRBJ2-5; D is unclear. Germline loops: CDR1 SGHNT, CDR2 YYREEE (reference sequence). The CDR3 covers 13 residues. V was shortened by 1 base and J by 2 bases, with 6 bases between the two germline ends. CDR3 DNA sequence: TGTGCCAGCAGCTTGACCGAACAAGAGACCCAGTACTTC. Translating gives CASSLTEQETQYF.

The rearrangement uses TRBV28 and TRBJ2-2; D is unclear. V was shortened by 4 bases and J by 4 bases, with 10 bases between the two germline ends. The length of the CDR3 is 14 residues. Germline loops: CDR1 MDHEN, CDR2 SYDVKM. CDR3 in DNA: TGTGCCAGCAGTTCCCTAGGCGGCACCGGGGAGCTGTTTTTT. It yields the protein CASSSLGGTGELFF.

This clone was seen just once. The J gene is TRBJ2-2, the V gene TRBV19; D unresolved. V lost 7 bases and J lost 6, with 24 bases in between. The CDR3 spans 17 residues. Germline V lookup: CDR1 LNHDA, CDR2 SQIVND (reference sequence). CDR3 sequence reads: CASTNLRSSLVPGELFF. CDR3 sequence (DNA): TGTGCCAGTACTAATTTAAGAAGCTCATTGGTCCCCGGGGAGCTGTTTTTT. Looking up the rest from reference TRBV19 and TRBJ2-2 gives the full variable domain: DGGITQSPKYLFRKEGQNVTLSCEQNLNHDAMYWYRQDPGQGLRLIYYSQIVNDFQKGDIAEGYSVSREKKESFPLTVTSAQKNPTAFYLCASTNLRSSLVPGELFFGEGSRLTVL.

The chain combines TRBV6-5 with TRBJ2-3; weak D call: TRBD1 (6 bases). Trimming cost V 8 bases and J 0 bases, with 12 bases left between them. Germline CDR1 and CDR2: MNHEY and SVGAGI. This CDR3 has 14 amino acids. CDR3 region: CASQGWASTDTQYF. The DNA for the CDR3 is TGTGCCAGCCAGGGGTGGGCTAGCACAGATACGCAGTATTTT.

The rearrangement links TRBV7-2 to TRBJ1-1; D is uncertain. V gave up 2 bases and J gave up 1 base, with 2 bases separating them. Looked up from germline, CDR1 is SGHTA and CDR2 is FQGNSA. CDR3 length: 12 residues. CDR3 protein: CASSLQNTEAFF. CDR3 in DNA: TGTGCCAGCAGCTTACAGAACACTGAAGCTTTCTTT. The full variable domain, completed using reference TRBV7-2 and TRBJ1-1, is GAGVSQSPSNKVTEKGKDVELRCDPISGHTALYWYRQSLGQGLEFLIYFQGNSAPDKSGLPSDRFSAERTGGSVSTLTIQRTQQEDSAVYLCASSLQNTEAFFGQGTRLTVV.

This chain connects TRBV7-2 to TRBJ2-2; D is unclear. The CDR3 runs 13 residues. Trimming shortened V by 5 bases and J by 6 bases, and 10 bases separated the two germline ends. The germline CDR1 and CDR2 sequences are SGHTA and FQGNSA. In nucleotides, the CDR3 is TGTGCCAGCAGCCCGACGGTGGCCGGGGAGCTGTTTTTT. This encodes CASSPTVAGELFF. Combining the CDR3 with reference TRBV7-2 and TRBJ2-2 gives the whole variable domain GAGVSQSPSNKVTEKGKDVELRCDPISGHTALYWYRQSLGQGLEFLIYFQGNSAPDKSGLPSDRFSAERTGGSVSTLTIQRTQQEDSAVYLCASSPTVAGELFFGEGSRLTVL.

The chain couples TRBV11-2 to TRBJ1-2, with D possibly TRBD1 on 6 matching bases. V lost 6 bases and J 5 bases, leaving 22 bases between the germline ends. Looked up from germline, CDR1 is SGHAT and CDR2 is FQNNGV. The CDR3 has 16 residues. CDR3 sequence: CASSEAPGQEGYGYTF. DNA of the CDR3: TGTGCCAGCAGTGAAGCTCCGGGACAAGAGGGGTATGGCTACACCTTC. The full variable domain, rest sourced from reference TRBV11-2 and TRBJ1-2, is EAGVAQSPRYKIIEKRQSVAFWCNPISGHATLYWYQQILGQGPKLLIQFQNNGVVDDSQLPKDRFSAERLKGVDSTLKIQPAKLEDSAVYLCASSEAPGQEGYGYTFGSGTRLTVV.

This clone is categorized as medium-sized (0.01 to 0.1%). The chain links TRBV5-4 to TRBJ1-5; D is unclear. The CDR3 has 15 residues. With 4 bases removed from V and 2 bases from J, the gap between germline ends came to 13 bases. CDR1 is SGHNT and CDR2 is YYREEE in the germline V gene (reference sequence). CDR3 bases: TGTGCCAGCAGCGTCTATTTTGGCGGCAATCAGCCCCAGCATTTT. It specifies CASSVYFGGNQPQHF.

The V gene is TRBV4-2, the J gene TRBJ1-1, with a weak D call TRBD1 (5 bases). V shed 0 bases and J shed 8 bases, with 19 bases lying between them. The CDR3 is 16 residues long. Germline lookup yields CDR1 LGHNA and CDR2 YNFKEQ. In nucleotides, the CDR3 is TGTGCCAGCAGCCAAGAGCGGGGACTTGGTGGTGGAGAAGCTTTCTTT. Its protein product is CASSQERGLGGGEAFF.

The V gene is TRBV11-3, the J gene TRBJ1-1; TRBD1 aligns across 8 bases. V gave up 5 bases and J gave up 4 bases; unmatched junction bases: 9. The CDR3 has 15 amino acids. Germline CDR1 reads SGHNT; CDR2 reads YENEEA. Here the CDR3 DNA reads TGTGCCAGCAGCGTCGACAGGGGCTGGGGCACTGAAGCTTTCTTT. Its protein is CASSVDRGWGTEAFF.

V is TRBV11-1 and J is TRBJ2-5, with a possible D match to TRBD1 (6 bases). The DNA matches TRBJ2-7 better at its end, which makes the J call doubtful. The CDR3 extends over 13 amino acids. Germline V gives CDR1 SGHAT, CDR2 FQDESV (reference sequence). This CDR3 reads CASRNRATYEQYF. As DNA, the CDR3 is TGTGCCAGCAGGAACAGGGCGACCTACGAGCAGTACTTC.

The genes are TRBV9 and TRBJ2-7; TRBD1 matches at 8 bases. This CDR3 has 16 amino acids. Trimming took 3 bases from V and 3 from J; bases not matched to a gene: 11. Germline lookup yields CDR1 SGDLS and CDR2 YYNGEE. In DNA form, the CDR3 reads TGTGCCAGCAGCGCAAGTCCCACAGGGGGGCTCTACGAGCAGTACTTC. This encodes CASSASPTGGLYEQYF.